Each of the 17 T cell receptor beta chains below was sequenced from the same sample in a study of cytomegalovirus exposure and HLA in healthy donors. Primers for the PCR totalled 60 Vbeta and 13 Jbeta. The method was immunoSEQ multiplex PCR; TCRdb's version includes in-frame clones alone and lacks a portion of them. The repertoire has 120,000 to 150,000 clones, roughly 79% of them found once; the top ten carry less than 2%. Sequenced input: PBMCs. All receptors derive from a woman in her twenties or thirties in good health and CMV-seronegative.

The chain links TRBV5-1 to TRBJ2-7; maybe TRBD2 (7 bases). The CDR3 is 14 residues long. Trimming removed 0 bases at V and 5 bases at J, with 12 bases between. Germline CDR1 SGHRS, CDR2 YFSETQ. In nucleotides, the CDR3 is TGCGCCAGCAGCTTGGAGGGGGGGCTCCACGAGCAGTACTTC. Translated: CASSLEGGLHEQYF.

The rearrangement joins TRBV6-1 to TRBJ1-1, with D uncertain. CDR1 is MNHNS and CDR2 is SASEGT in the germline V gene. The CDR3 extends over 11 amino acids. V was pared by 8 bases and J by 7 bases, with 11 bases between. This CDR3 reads CASLGLSEAFF. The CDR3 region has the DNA TGTGCCAGCCTCGGGTTGAGTGAAGCTTTCTTT.

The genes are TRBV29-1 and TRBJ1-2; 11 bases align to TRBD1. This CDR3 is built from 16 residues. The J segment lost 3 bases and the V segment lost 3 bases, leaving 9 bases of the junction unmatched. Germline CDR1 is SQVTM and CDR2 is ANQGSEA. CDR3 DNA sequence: TGCAGCGTTGACCGGACAGGGGGCGACACCCACTATGGCTACACCTTC. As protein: CSVDRTGGDTHYGYTF. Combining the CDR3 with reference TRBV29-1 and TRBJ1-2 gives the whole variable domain SAVISQKPSRDICQRGTSLTIQCQVDSQVTMMFWYRQQPGQSLTLIATANQGSEATYESGFVIDKFPISRPNLTFSTLTVSNMSPEDSSIYLCSVDRTGGDTHYGYTFGSGTRLTVV.

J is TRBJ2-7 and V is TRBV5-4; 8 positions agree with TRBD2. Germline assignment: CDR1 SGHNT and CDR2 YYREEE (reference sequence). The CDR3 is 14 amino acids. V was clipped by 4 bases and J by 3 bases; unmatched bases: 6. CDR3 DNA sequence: TGTGCCAGCAGCCTCGGGGGGGCCCTCTACGAGCAGTACTTC. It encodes CASSLGGALYEQYF.

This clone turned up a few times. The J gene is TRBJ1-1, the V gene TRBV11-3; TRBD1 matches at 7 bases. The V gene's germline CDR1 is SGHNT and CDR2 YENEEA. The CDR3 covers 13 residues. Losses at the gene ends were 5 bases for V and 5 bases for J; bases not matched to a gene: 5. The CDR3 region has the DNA TGTGCCAGCAGCCACACAGGGGCGACTGAAGCTTTCTTT. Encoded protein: CASSHTGATEAFF.

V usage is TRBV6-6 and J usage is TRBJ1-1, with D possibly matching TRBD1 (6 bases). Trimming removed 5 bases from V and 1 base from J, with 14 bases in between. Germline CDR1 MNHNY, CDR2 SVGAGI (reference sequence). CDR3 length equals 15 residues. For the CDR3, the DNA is TGTGCCAGCAGTCCCTCACAGGGAAGGAACACTGAAGCTTTCTTT. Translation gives CASSPSQGRNTEAFF.

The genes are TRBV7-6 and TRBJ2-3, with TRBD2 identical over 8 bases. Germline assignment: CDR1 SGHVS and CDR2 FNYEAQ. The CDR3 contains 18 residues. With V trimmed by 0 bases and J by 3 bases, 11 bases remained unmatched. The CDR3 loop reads CASSLAEGVAGLTDTQYF. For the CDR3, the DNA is TGTGCCAGCAGCTTAGCGGAGGGGGTAGCGGGGCTTACAGATACGCAGTATTTT.

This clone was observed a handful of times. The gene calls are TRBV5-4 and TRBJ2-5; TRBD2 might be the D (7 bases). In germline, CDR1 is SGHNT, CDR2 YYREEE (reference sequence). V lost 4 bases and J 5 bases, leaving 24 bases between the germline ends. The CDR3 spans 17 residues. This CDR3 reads CASSPGGGGVSGETQYF. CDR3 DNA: TGTGCCAGCAGCCCGGGGGGAGGGGGAGTCTCCGGGGAGACCCAGTACTTC.

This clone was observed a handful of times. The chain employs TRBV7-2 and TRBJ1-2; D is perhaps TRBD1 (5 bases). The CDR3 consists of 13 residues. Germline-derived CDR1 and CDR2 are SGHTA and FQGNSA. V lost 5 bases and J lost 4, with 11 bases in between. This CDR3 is CASSADRPYGYTF. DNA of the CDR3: TGTGCCAGCAGCGCCGACAGACCCTATGGCTACACCTTC.

The CDR3 region is CASSLTGGVNTEAFF. As DNA, the CDR3 is TGTGCCAGCAGTCTAACAGGGGGGGTGAACACTGAAGCTTTCTTT. The chain employs TRBV28 and TRBJ1-1; 8 nucleotides agree with TRBD1. This CDR3 comprises 15 residues. J lost 0 bases, V lost 5 bases, and 5 bases had no gene match. CDR1 is MDHEN, CDR2 SYDVKM, per germline. The full variable domain, completed using reference TRBV28 and TRBJ1-1, is DVKVTQSSRYLVKRTGEKVFLECVQDMDHENMFWYRQDPGLGLRLIYFSYDVKMKEKGDIPEGYSVSREKKERFSLILESASTNQTSMYLCASSLTGGVNTEAFFGQGTRLTVV.

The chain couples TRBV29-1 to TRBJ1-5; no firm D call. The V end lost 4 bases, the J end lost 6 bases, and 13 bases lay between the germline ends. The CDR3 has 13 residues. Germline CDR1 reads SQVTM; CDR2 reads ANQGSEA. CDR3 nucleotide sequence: TGCAGCGTTGGTTACGGGTTGGGTCAGCCCCAGCATTTT. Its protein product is CSVGYGLGQPQHF.

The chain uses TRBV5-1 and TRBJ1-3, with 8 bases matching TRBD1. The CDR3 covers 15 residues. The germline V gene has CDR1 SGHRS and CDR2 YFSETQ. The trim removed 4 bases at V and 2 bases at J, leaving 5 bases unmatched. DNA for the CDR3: TGCGCCAGCAGCCAAAGACAGGGGACTGGAAACACCATATATTTT. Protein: CASSQRQGTGNTIYF.

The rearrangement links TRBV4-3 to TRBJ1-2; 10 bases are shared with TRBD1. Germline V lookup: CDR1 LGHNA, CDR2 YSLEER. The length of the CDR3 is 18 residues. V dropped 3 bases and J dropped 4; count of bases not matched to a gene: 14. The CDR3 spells CASSHLGTGVGLGYGYTF. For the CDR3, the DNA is TGCGCCAGCAGCCACCTCGGGACAGGGGTAGGTCTTGGCTATGGCTACACCTTC.

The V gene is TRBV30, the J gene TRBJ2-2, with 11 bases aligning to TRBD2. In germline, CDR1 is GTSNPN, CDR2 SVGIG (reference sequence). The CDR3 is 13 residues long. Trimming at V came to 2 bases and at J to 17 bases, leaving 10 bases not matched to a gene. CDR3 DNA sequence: TGTGCCTGGAGTAATAGCGGGGGGGCCACTCTATTTTTT. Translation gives CAWSNSGGATLFF.

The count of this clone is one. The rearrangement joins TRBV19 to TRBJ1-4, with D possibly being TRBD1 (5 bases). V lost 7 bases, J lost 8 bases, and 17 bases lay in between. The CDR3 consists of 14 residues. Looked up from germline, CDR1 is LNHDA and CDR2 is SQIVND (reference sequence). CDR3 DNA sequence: TGTGCCAGTATGGCGGGGACGGTAGGCGAAAAACTGTTTTTT. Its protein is CASMAGTVGEKLFF.

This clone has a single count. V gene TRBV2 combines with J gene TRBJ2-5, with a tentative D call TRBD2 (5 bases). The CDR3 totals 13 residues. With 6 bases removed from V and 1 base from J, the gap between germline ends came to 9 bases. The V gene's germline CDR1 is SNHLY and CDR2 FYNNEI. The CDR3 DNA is TGTGCCAGCAGGAGGGTGGCCCAAGAGACCCAGTACTTC. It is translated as CASRRVAQETQYF.

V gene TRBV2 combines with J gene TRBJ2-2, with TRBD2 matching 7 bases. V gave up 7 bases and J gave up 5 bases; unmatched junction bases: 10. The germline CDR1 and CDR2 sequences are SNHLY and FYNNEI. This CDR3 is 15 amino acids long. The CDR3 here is CASTRDLRGTGELFF. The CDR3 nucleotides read TGTGCCAGCACCCGGGACTTGCGGGGGACCGGGGAGCTGTTTTTT. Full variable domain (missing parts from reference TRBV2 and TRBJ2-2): EPEVTQTPSHQVTQMGQEVILRCVPISNHLYFYWYRQILGQKVEFLVSFYNNEISEKSEIFDDQFSVERPDGSNFTLKIRSTKLEDSAMYFCASTRDLRGTGELFFGEGSRLTVL.